This T cell receptor beta chain derives from a study of blood T cell repertoires in COVID-19. About the study: COVID-19 samples from acute and convalescent phases originated in the United States, Italy and Spain. The cDNA or gDNA used as material had been derived from T cells, B-cell-depleted T cells, or PBMCs.

A few counts support this clone. The CDR3 is 15 residues long. Germline CDR1 MNHEY, CDR2 SVGAGI. Trimming shortened V by 6 bases and J by 0 bases, and 15 bases separated the two germline ends. Measured with immunoSEQ multiplex PCR; TCRdb has only the in-frame clones, and not every one. The sample lists fewer than 110,000 clones, about 89% occurring once. The sample was peripheral blood. The receptor comes from a man aged 50 to 59 with acute or convalescent COVID-19. The V and J genes are TRBV6-5 and TRBJ2-7, with D possibly being TRBD1 (5 bases). The CDR3 protein is CASRPKRGSSYEQYF. The CDR3 nucleotides read TGTGCCAGCAGACCCAAAAGGGGTTCCTCCTACGAGCAGTACTTC.